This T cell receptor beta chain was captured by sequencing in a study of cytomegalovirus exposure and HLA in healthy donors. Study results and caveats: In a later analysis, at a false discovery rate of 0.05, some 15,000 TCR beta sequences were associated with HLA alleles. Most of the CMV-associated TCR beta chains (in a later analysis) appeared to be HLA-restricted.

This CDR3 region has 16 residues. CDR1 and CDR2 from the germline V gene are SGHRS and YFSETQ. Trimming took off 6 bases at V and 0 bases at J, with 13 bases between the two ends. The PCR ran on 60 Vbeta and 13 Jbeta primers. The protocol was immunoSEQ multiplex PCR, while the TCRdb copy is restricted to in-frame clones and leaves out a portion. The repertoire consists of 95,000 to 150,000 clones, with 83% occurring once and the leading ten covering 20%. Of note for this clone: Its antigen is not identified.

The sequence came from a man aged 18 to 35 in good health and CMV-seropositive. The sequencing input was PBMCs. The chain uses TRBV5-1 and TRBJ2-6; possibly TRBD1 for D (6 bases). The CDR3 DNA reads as TGCGCCAGCACTCGGGACACTAGCTCTGGGGCCAACGTCCTGACTTTC. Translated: CASTRDTSSGANVLTF.